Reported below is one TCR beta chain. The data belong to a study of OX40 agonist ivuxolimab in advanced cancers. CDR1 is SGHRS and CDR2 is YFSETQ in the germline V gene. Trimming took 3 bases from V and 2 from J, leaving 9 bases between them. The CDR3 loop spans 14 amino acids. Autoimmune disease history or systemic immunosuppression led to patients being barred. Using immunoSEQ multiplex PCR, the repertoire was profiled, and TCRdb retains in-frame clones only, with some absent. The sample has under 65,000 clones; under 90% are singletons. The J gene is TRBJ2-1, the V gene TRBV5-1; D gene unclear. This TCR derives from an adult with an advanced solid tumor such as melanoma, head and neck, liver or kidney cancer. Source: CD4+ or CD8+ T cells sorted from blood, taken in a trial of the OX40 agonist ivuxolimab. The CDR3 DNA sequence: TGCGCCAGCAGCTCCCCGGGTACCTACAATGAGCAGTTCTTC. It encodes CASSSPGTYNEQFF.